This T cell receptor beta chain was captured in a study of PD-1 blockade in mismatch repair-deficient tumors. Study conclusions and caveats: Tumor-resident clones, often undetectable pretreatment in blood, expanded then contracted after pembrolizumab.

All patients were mismatch repair deficient, assessed by either PCR or immunohistochemistry. TCRs were sequenced from a few patients responding to pembrolizumab. Clones were read by immunoSEQ multiplex PCR, and TCRdb kept only the in-frame ones, dropping some. The sample lists some 49,000 clones, 65% to 80% occurring once. Per the germline V gene, CDR1 is MNHEY and CDR2 is SVGAGI. Trimming took off 4 bases at V and 4 bases at J, with 16 bases between the two ends. CDR3 length: 15 residues. As to this clone: Its specificity is not known.

Source: PBMCs, taken before pembrolizumab treatment. The V gene is TRBV6-5, the J gene TRBJ1-1, with a possible D match to TRBD1 (6 bases). This clonotype was sampled from an adult with mismatch repair-deficient cancer. The CDR3 loop reads CASSSNRATTTEAFF. CDR3 nucleotides: TGTGCCAGCAGTTCGAACAGGGCAACGACCACTGAAGCTTTCTTT.